These 28 T cell receptor beta chains came from one sample sequenced in a study of T cell repertoires in cytomegalovirus infection. TCRdb re-called the reads with MiXCR, one entry per CDR3 protein. Among fewer than 55,000 distinct CDR3 sequences, 15% to 20% were seen once, and the ten largest hold about four fifths. What these receptors recognize is not known. Material: CD8+ T cells from cultured PBMCs, obtained from culture after CMV antigen stimulation. The receptors originated from a human donor in good health (CMV status not recorded). Some clones in this sample may be carry-over from other donors' samples.

This clonotype was counted between two and nine times. The chain's CDR3 is CASRHTNNEQFF. The DNA for the CDR3 is TGTGCCAGCAGACACACCAACAATGAGCAGTTCTTC. The rearrangement uses TRBV5-5 and TRBJ2-1; D is uncertain. Trimming cost V 5 bases and J 5 bases, with 8 bases left between them. Germline V lookup: CDR1 SGHKS, CDR2 YYEKEE (reference sequence). The CDR3 is 12 residues long.

V usage is TRBV4-1 and J usage is TRBJ1-2, with D hard to call. The CDR3 extends over 14 amino acids. Per germline, CDR1 MGHRA and CDR2 YSYEKL. V lost 7 bases and J 3 bases, leaving 15 bases between the germline ends. CDR3 bases: TGCGCCAGCAAAAACAGCCCAATAGACTATGGCTACACCTTC. Translated: CASKNSPIDYGYTF.

The CDR3, as DNA: TGTGCCAGCAGCCCCGACGACACTTCTGGAAACACCATATATTTT. Translation: CASSPDDTSGNTIYF. The J gene is TRBJ1-3, the V gene TRBV7-2; no clear D gene. The CDR3 totals 15 residues. Trimming cost V 5 bases and J 1 base, with 12 bases left between them. Germline CDR1 reads SGHTA; CDR2 reads FQGNSA.

The V gene is TRBV13, the J gene TRBJ1-1, with a weak D call TRBD1 (5 bases). This CDR3 comprises 15 residues. The germline V gene encodes CDR1 PRHDT and CDR2 FYEKMQ (reference sequence). The V end lost 6 bases, the J end lost 0 bases, and 14 bases lay between the germline ends. The CDR3 sequence is CASSSRGHMNTEAFF. DNA of the CDR3: TGTGCCAGCAGTTCTCGAGGACACATGAACACTGAAGCTTTCTTT. Drawing the rest from reference TRBV13 and TRBJ1-1, the complete variable domain is AAGVIQSPRHLIKEKRETATLKCYPIPRHDTVYWYQQGPGQDPQFLISFYEKMQSDKGSIPDRFSAQQFSDYHSELNMSSLELGDSALYFCASSSRGHMNTEAFFGQGTRLTVV.

The table lists this clonotype with a few counts. The chain employs TRBV11-2 and TRBJ2-1, with D possibly being TRBD2 (6 bases). Per germline, CDR1 SGHAT and CDR2 FQNNGV. CDR3 size: 14 residues. The V and J ends lost 5 bases and 6 bases respectively, with 14 bases between them. The CDR3 DNA is TGTGCCAGCAGCCACAAACTAGCCAGCAATGAGCAGTTCTTC. This codes for CASSHKLASNEQFF.

The chain has TRBV7-6 and TRBJ2-5; D might be TRBD1 or TRBD2, each matching 5 bases. CDR1 and CDR2 from the germline V gene are SGHVS and FNYEAQ. The V end lost 5 bases, the J end lost 2 bases, and 15 bases lay between the germline ends. The CDR3 runs to 15 residues. CDR3 sequence reads: CASSPTRGHQETQYF. Here the CDR3 DNA reads TGTGCCAGCAGCCCAACGAGGGGTCATCAAGAGACCCAGTACTTC.

The CDR3 here is CASKTSGGAGAGELFF. In DNA form, the CDR3 reads TGTGCCAGTAAGACTAGCGGGGGGGCCGGCGCCGGGGAGCTGTTTTTT. This sequence joins TRBV19 and TRBJ2-2, with 14 bases matching TRBD2. The CDR3 is 16 amino acids. CDR1 LNHDA and CDR2 SQIVND come from the germline V gene (reference sequence). The ends lost 7 bases at V and 6 bases at J; junction bases unmatched: 7.

The chain carries TRBV6-1 and TRBJ2-1; perhaps TRBD2 as D (5 bases). Germline lookup yields CDR1 MNHNS and CDR2 SASEGT. Trimming cost V 3 bases and J 4 bases, with 16 bases left between them. The length of the CDR3 is 16 residues. The CDR3 protein is CASSDLISGAYNEQFF. The CDR3, as DNA: TGTGCCAGCAGTGACCTAATAAGCGGAGCTTACAATGAGCAGTTCTTC.

This clonotype was recorded a few times. This chain joins TRBV7-9 and TRBJ2-1; the match to TRBD2 covers 7 bases. Germline CDR1 reads SEHNR; CDR2 reads FQNEAQ (reference sequence). The ends lost 5 bases at V and 2 bases at J; junction bases unmatched: 6. This CDR3 comprises 15 residues. CDR3 bases: TGTGCCAGCAGCCATGCGGGGGAAACCTACAATGAGCAGTTCTTC. This translates into CASSHAGETYNEQFF.

This clonotype was observed a few times. The gene calls are TRBV7-9 and TRBJ2-1, with D possibly matching TRBD2 (6 bases). There are 16 residues in the CDR3. With 3 bases removed from V and 2 bases from J, the gap between germline ends came to 14 bases. Germline V gene data show CDR1 as SEHNR and CDR2 as FQNEAQ (reference sequence). The CDR3 reads CASSFRGAGTYNEQFF. The CDR3 bases are TGTGCCAGCAGCTTTCGAGGGGCGGGAACCTACAATGAGCAGTTCTTC.

The chain joins TRBV18 to TRBJ2-2, with 9 bases aligning to TRBD1. Germline V lookup: CDR1 KGHSH, CDR2 LQKENI. CDR3 length: 16 amino acids. V trimming: 0 bases; J trimming: 1 base; junction bases outside the gene matches: 0. The CDR3 loop reads CASSPPGQGNTGELFF. CDR3 coding DNA: TGTGCCAGCTCACCACCGGGACAGGGGAACACCGGGGAGCTGTTTTTT. The entire variable domain, with the rest obtained from reference TRBV18 and TRBJ2-2, is as follows: NAGVMQNPRHLVRRRGQEARLRCSPMKGHSHVYWYRQLPEEGLKFMVYLQKENIIDESGMPKERFSAEFPKEGPSILRIQQVVRGDSAAYFCASSPPGQGNTGELFFGEGSRLTVL.

This clonotype showed up just a few times. The chain employs TRBV11-2 and TRBJ2-5, with 7 bases fitting TRBD2. Trimming at V came to 6 bases and at J to 3 bases, leaving 7 bases not matched to a gene. The CDR3 loop spans 14 amino acids. CDR1 and CDR2 (germline): SGHAT, FQNNGV. CDR3 bases: TGTGCCAGCAGTATTCTAGCGGCTGAAGAGACCCAGTACTTC. As protein: CASSILAAEETQYF. Full variable domain (remainder filled in from reference TRBV11-2 and TRBJ2-5): EAGVAQSPRYKIIEKRQSVAFWCNPISGHATLYWYQQILGQGPKLLIQFQNNGVVDDSQLPKDRFSAERLKGVDSTLKIQPAKLEDSAVYLCASSILAAEETQYFGPGTRLLVL.

This clonotype was counted between two and nine times. This chain uses TRBV7-2 with TRBJ2-7, with 8 bases matching TRBD1. Germline assignment: CDR1 SGHTA and CDR2 FQGNSA. This CDR3 is 14 amino acids long. Losses at the gene ends were 1 base for V and 3 bases for J; bases not matched to a gene: 2. CDR3 protein: CASSLGDRGYEQYF. As DNA, the CDR3 is TGTGCCAGCAGCTTAGGCGACAGGGGCTACGAGCAGTACTTC.

This clonotype occurred a few times. This sequence joins TRBV28 and TRBJ1-1; 9 bases match TRBD1. From germline, CDR1 is MDHEN and CDR2 SYDVKM. J was trimmed by 11 bases and V by 6 bases; bases with no gene match: 7. CDR3 length: 12 residues. DNA for the CDR3: TGTGCCAGCAGGAAGGACAGGGGTTATGCTTTCTTT. Its protein product is CASRKDRGYAFF.

The V and J genes are TRBV27 and TRBJ1-5; the match to TRBD1 covers 9 bases. The J segment lost 7 bases and the V segment lost 5 bases, leaving 6 bases of the junction unmatched. This CDR3 comprises 14 residues. Per germline, CDR1 MNHEY and CDR2 SMNVEV (reference sequence). Here the CDR3 DNA reads TGTGCCAGCAGTCCCGGACAGGGGAAACAGCCCCAGCATTTT. Amino acids: CASSPGQGKQPQHF.

This clonotype was seen a few times. As DNA, the CDR3 is TGTGCCATCAGCAACGCGGGCAGGAACTACGAGCAGTACTTC. It is translated as CAISNAGRNYEQYF. This rearrangement joins TRBV10-3 to TRBJ2-7; D may be TRBD2 (5 bases). From germline, CDR1 is ENHRY and CDR2 SYGVKD. The CDR3 is 14 residues long. Trimming took off 6 bases at V and 3 bases at J, with 15 bases between the two ends.

Only a few counts were recorded for this clonotype. The rearrangement links TRBV6-2 or TRBV6-3 to TRBJ2-1; no reliable D call. The CDR3 length is 14 residues. Germline V lookup: CDR1 MNHEY, CDR2 SVGEGT. V lost 4 bases and J 6 bases, leaving 13 bases between the germline ends. DNA for the CDR3: TGTGCCAGCAGTTTTGGTCTTAGCAGCAATGAGCAGTTCTTC. It codes for CASSFGLSSNEQFF.

The V call is TRBV7-9, the J call TRBJ2-7; 11 nucleotides match TRBD2. CDR3 length equals 15 residues. The V segment lost 3 bases and the J segment 2 bases; nucleotides outside the gene matches: 3. Germline V lookup: CDR1 SEHNR, CDR2 FQNEAQ (reference sequence). CDR3: CASSFTSGRTYEQYF. In DNA, the CDR3 is TGTGCCAGCAGCTTCACTAGCGGGAGAACCTACGAGCAGTACTTC.

In DNA, the CDR3 is TGTGCCAGCAGCTTAGATGGAGGGCCGCAAGAGACCCAGTACTTC. Translating it yields CASSLDGGPQETQYF. This sequence joins TRBV7-2 and TRBJ2-5, with a tentative D call TRBD2 (6 bases). Deletions cut 1 base from V and 2 bases from J, with 11 bases between. The CDR3 is made up of 15 amino acids. Germline-derived CDR1 and CDR2 are SGHTA and FQGNSA.

The chain joins TRBV6-2 or TRBV6-3 to TRBJ1-5; a weak D match, TRBD1 (5 bases). Germline V gene lookup returns CDR1 MNHEY and CDR2 SVGEGT. The ends were cut back, 7 bases at V and 4 bases at J, with 17 bases in the middle. The CDR3 runs to 15 residues. The CDR3 coding sequence is TGTGCCAGCATCCCCGGCAGGGCCTTTAATCAGCCCCAGCATTTT. This translates into CASIPGRAFNQPQHF.

This clonotype was picked up a small number of times. The chain links TRBV29-1 to TRBJ2-1; no clear D. Germline V gives CDR1 SQVTM, CDR2 ANQGSEA. This CDR3 region has 13 residues. Trimming took off 5 bases at V and 5 bases at J, with 13 bases between the two ends. CDR3 protein: CSVRALSNNEQFF. The DNA of the CDR3 is TGCAGCGTTAGGGCATTGTCTAACAATGAGCAGTTCTTC.

This chain connects TRBV4-3 to TRBJ2-3; TRBD1 matches 7 bases. Trimming at V came to 5 bases and at J to 0 bases, leaving 8 bases not matched to a gene. There are 16 residues in the CDR3. CDR1 is LGHNA and CDR2 is YSLEER in the germline V gene. The CDR3 sequence: CASSSSGTASTDTQYF. CDR3 DNA sequence: TGCGCCAGCAGCTCCTCGGGGACAGCTAGCACAGATACGCAGTATTTT.

This clonotype was counted many times. The chain links TRBV7-2 to TRBJ1-6; no clear D. V was clipped by 1 base and J by 0 bases, with 10 bases between them. The germline V gene encodes CDR1 SGHTA and CDR2 FQGNSA. The length of the CDR3 is 17 residues. The chain's CDR3 is CASSLESASSYNSPLHF. The CDR3, as DNA: TGTGCCAGCAGCTTAGAGAGTGCAAGCTCCTATAATTCACCCCTCCACTTT.

The rearrangement uses TRBV7-6 and TRBJ2-6; D unclear. V was shortened by 5 bases and J by 1 base, with 9 bases between the two germline ends. The CDR3 consists of 15 residues. Germline V lookup: CDR1 SGHVS, CDR2 FNYEAQ. The chain's CDR3 is CASSPGGSGANVLTF. DNA of the CDR3: TGTGCCAGCAGCCCGGGCGGTTCTGGGGCCAACGTCCTGACTTTC.

This clonotype has a handful of counts. CDR3 sequence reads: CASSLGANEQFF. In nucleotides, the CDR3 is TGTGCCAGCAGTTTGGGAGCAAATGAGCAGTTCTTC. The chain couples TRBV27 to TRBJ2-1; tentatively, D is TRBD2 (5 bases). Per the germline V gene, CDR1 is MNHEY and CDR2 is SMNVEV (reference sequence). The CDR3 contains 12 residues. Trimming pared 3 bases from V and 7 bases from J, leaving 7 bases between.

The chain employs TRBV5-5 and TRBJ1-1; TRBD1 aligns across 7 bases. Germline V lookup: CDR1 SGHKS, CDR2 YYEKEE (reference sequence). V trimming: 7 bases; J trimming: 5 bases; junction bases outside the gene matches: 17. This CDR3 region has 16 residues. CDR3 bases: TGTGCCAGCGCCATCCTAGCCAGGGGGTCCCTGACTGAAGCTTTCTTT. Amino acids: CASAILARGSLTEAFF.

The chain links TRBV7-2 to TRBJ2-7; D is unresolved. The CDR3 runs 12 residues. CDR1 and CDR2 (germline): SGHTA, FQGNSA. Deletions cut 2 bases from V and 5 bases from J, with 7 bases between. The CDR3 sequence: CASSLISDEQYF. DNA for the CDR3: TGTGCCAGCAGCTTAATCTCTGACGAGCAGTACTTC.

The CDR3 loop is CASSFDRSYEQYF. DNA for the CDR3: TGTGCCAGCAGCTTTGACAGATCCTACGAGCAGTACTTC. This chain links TRBV11-2 with TRBJ2-7; tentative D call: TRBD1 (5 bases). V lost 3 bases to trimming and J lost 1 base, with 7 bases between them. Per the germline V gene, CDR1 is SGHAT and CDR2 is FQNNGV. This CDR3 comprises 13 residues.